Listed below are T cell receptor beta chains from one sample, sequenced in a study of T cell repertoires in cytomegalovirus infection. TCRdb called the reads again in MiXCR, with one record for every CDR3 protein. The profile shows 900,000 to 950,000 distinct CDR3 sequences, roughly 30% of them singletons. What these receptors recognize is not known. This material consisted of cultured CD8+ T cells from PBMCs, taken from culture after CMV antigen stimulation. The source is a human donor in good health (CMV status not recorded). Some clones in this sample may be carry-over from other donors' samples. The CDR3 runs from the conserved cysteine through the conserved F or W. The order of the fields is V gene, J gene, clone size, D gene, CDR3 DNA, CDR3 protein. A D gene is named only where the DNA matches it firmly. Only part of the rows carry a size: once, few, many, or a class if the clone is expanded.

TRBV12-3/TRBV12-4	TRBJ2-2	few	TRBD2	TGTGCCAGCAGTTTAGGGGAGGGGCATATGGACACCGGGGAGCTGTTTTTT	CASSLGEGHMDTGELFF
TRBV15	TRBJ1-6	NA	NA	TGTGCCACCAGCGCCAGGGTGGGGTATAATTCACCCCTCCACTTT	CATSARVGYNSPLHF
TRBV6-1	TRBJ1-2	many	TRBD1	TGTGCCAGCCCAGGGGGGCAGAGCCATGGCTACACCTTC	CASPGGQSHGYTF
TRBV6-1	TRBJ2-5	many	NA	TGTGCCAGCAGTGAAGCACCGTACCAAGAGACCCAGTACTTC	CASSEAPYQETQYF
TRBV9	TRBJ1-2	NA	NA	TGTGCCAGCACCCCGGGGGATATCTATGGCTACACCTTC	CASTPGDIYGYTF
TRBV7-6	TRBJ1-1	many	NA	TGTGCCAGCAGCTTAGAGGTCGGGGGAGGCACTGAAGCTTTCTTT	CASSLEVGGGTEAFF
TRBV20-1	TRBJ2-1	few	TRBD2	TGCAGTGCTCTTCGCGGGGGGGTTGGGTCCTACAATGAGCAGTTCTTC	CSALRGGVGSYNEQFF
TRBV6-5	TRBJ2-1	NA	NA	TGTGCCAGCAGTTACTCGATAAATCTTGGCAATGAGCAGTTCTTC	CASSYSINLGNEQFF
TRBV4-3	TRBJ1-3	NA	NA	TGCGCCAGCAGACAAGAACGGAGCCTCATCTCTGGAAACACCATATATTTT	CASRQERSLISGNTIYF
TRBV24-1	TRBJ2-2	NA	NA	TGTGCCACCAGCCCGTTTCCGAACACCGGGGAGCTGTTTTTT	CATSPFPNTGELFF
TRBV12-3/TRBV12-4	TRBJ1-5	NA	NA	TGTGCCAGCAAATTACTGGGAATCGATCAGCCCCAGCATTTT	CASKLLGIDQPQHF
TRBV11-2	TRBJ2-1	many	TRBD2	TGTGCCAGCAGCTTAGACCTAGCGGTCCGGGAGCAGTTCTTC	CASSLDLAVREQFF
TRBV28	TRBJ1-1	NA	NA	TGTGCCAGCAGTTTAACCCGTACACATATAGCTTTCTTT	CASSLTRTHIAFF
TRBV29-1	TRBJ2-3	NA	NA	TGCAGCGCCATGGCTGGGGTGGCAGATACGCAGTATTTT	CSAMAGVADTQYF
TRBV7-3	TRBJ2-5	many	NA	TGTGCCAGCAGCTCAGGGACCTCGGATGAGACCCAGTACTTC	CASSSGTSDETQYF
TRBV19	TRBJ2-2	NA	NA	TGTGCCAGTAGTATAGCCCTACACGGCGCCGGGGAGCTGTTTTTT	CASSIALHGAGELFF
TRBV4-1	TRBJ1-5	NA	NA	TGCGCCAGCAGCCGAGAACGGGGTCAGCCCCAGCATTTT	CASSRERGQPQHF
TRBV7-9	TRBJ2-3	NA	NA	TGTGCCAGCAGCCCCCCCCGATCGAGTACAGATACGCAGTATTTT	CASSPPRSSTDTQYF
TRBV3-1	TRBJ1-2	NA	NA	TGTGCCAGCAGCCAAGTCCGGGCGGCTAACTATGGCTACACCTTC	CASSQVRAANYGYTF
TRBV7-9	TRBJ2-5	NA	NA	TGTGCCAGCAGCTCTGACGGACCAGAGACCCAGTACTTC	CASSSDGPETQYF
TRBV29-1	TRBJ2-5	few	NA	TGCAGCGTTGAGCCCCCTTTGCGTTTTGTGACCCAGTACTTC	CSVEPPLRFVTQYF
TRBV24-1	TRBJ1-2	few	TRBD1	TGTGCCACCAGGACGGCAGGGGGCTATGGCTACACCTTC	CATRTAGGYGYTF
TRBV12-3/TRBV12-4	TRBJ1-2	NA	NA	TGTGCCAGCAGCTCAGGGATGGACAGCTTC	CASSSGMDSF